The 23 T cell receptor beta chains listed next were all sequenced from one sample in a study of TIL therapy for anti-PD-1-resistant metastatic lung cancer. Specified time point: pre-treatment sample, taken before nivolumab and TIL therapy. This was the immunoSEQ v3 assay. Assay: immunoSEQ multiplex PCR; the TCRdb copy retains only in-frame clones and omits some. The sample carries fewer than 60,000 clones, about 86% recorded once. Specimen: blood, collected at baseline. The receptors shown here come from a person between 25 and 79 years old with non-small cell lung cancer.

The chain joins TRBV18 to TRBJ2-3, with 13 positions matching TRBD2. The CDR3 has 15 amino acids. The germline CDR1 and CDR2 sequences are KGHSH and LQKENI. V was clipped by 3 bases and J by 7 bases; unmatched bases: 4. CDR3 nucleotides: TGTGCCAGCTCACCGACTAGCGGGGGGTCTAATACGCAGTATTTT. It is translated as CASSPTSGGSNTQYF. Complete variable domain (other parts from reference TRBV18 and TRBJ2-3): NAGVMQNPRHLVRRRGQEARLRCSPMKGHSHVYWYRQLPEEGLKFMVYLQKENIIDESGMPKERFSAEFPKEGPSILRIQQVVRGDSAAYFCASSPTSGGSNTQYFGPGTRLTVL.

This clone was seen just once. CDR3 in amino acids: CASSRTGAGTEAFF. The DNA of the CDR3 is TGTGCCAGCAGCCGTACAGGGGCGGGCACTGAAGCTTTCTTT. This chain joins TRBV28 and TRBJ1-1; 7 nucleotides match TRBD1. This CDR3 is 14 amino acids long. CDR1 is MDHEN and CDR2 is SYDVKM in the germline V gene. The trim removed 6 bases at V and 4 bases at J, leaving 8 bases unmatched.

V usage is TRBV5-4 and J usage is TRBJ2-7, with D unresolved. The CDR3 extends over 13 amino acids. With 7 bases removed from V and 3 bases from J, the gap between germline ends came to 14 bases. The germline gives CDR1 SGHNT, CDR2 YYREEE (reference sequence). Here the CDR3 DNA reads TGTGCCAGCCGGATGGACGGCTACTACGAGCAGTACTTC. This encodes CASRMDGYYEQYF. The whole variable domain, remainder taken from reference TRBV5-4 and TRBJ2-7, is ETGVTQSPTHLIKTRGQQVTLRCSSQSGHNTVSWYQQALGQGPQFIFQYYREEENGRGNFPPRFSGLQFPNYSSELNVNALELDDSALYLCASRMDGYYEQYFGPGTRLTVT.

The gene calls are TRBV7-6 and TRBJ1-4; 7 bases are shared with TRBD1. V shed 4 bases, J shed 6 bases, and the junction held 8 bases outside the gene matches. Germline CDR1 is SGHVS and CDR2 is FNYEAQ. CDR3 length: 15 residues. CDR3 protein: CASSSQPGTDEKLFF. CDR3 in DNA: TGTGCCAGCAGCTCTCAACCCGGGACAGATGAAAAACTGTTTTTT.

The rearrangement uses TRBV20-1 and TRBJ1-1, with D possibly matching TRBD1 (5 bases). V was trimmed by 4 bases and J by 6 bases, leaving 9 bases between them. In germline, CDR1 is DFQATT, CDR2 SNEGSKA (reference sequence). This CDR3 has 11 residues. This CDR3 is CSAIVQAEAFF. The CDR3 DNA reads as TGCAGTGCTATAGTACAGGCTGAAGCTTTCTTT.

The V gene is TRBV5-1, the J gene TRBJ2-7, with 9 bases fitting TRBD1. CDR1 SGHRS and CDR2 YFSETQ come from the germline V gene. CDR3 length: 13 amino acids. V lost 4 bases and J lost 3; bases outside the gene matches: 2. The CDR3 DNA reads TGCGCCAGCAGCCCGACAGGGGGCTACGAGCAGTACTTC. This encodes CASSPTGGYEQYF. Full variable domain (rest looked up from reference TRBV5-1 and TRBJ2-7): KAGVTQTPRYLIKTRGQQVTLSCSPISGHRSVSWYQQTPGQGLQFLFEYFSETQRNKGNFPGRFSGRQFSNSRSEMNVSTLELGDSALYLCASSPTGGYEQYFGPGTRLTVT.

The V and J genes are TRBV6-4 and TRBJ2-3; TRBD1 matches 8 bases. J lost 4 bases, V lost 6 bases, and 9 bases had no gene match. This CDR3 has 15 residues. Germline lookup yields CDR1 MRHNA and CDR2 SNTAGT. CDR3 sequence reads: CASSKGTGGADTQYF. Written as DNA, the CDR3 is TGTGCCAGCAGCAAGGGAACAGGGGGTGCAGATACGCAGTATTTT.

The chain carries TRBV28 and TRBJ2-7, with 8 bases matching TRBD1. The germline V gene encodes CDR1 MDHEN and CDR2 SYDVKM. J gave up 2 bases and V 6 bases, and 12 bases lay outside the gene matches. The CDR3 contains 16 residues. Here the CDR3 DNA reads TGTGCCAGCAGCCCAGGGGGCGCCGACAGTACCTACGAGCAGTACTTC. Its protein product is CASSPGGADSTYEQYF.

This chain connects TRBV5-6 to TRBJ1-2, with 8 bases that match TRBD1. Germline trimming cut 7 bases from V and 5 bases from J; bases unmatched to any gene: 13. Germline values: CDR1 SGHDT, CDR2 YYEEEE. The length of the CDR3 is 15 residues. This CDR3 is CASSYQGQGFYGYTF. CDR3 DNA: TGTGCCAGCTCTTACCAAGGACAGGGCTTTTATGGCTACACCTTC.

J is TRBJ2-2 and V is TRBV5-1; 9 positions agree with TRBD1. Germline CDR1 is SGHRS and CDR2 is YFSETQ. This CDR3 has 18 amino acids. J was trimmed by 3 bases and V by 4 bases; bases with no gene match: 13. This CDR3 reads CASSPGVRDRVYTGELFF. DNA for the CDR3: TGCGCCAGCAGCCCCGGGGTCCGGGACAGGGTGTACACCGGGGAGCTGTTTTTT.

The chain has TRBV6-2 or TRBV6-3 and TRBJ2-3; D is unresolved. CDR1 is MNHEY, CDR2 SVGEGT, per germline. The CDR3 contains 16 residues. The V gene lost 0 bases and the J gene lost 2 bases, with 12 bases spanning the gap. The CDR3 DNA reads as TGTGCCAGCAGTTACTCGTTCGGCGGAGCCACAGATACGCAGTATTTT. It yields the protein CASSYSFGGATDTQYF.

This chain joins TRBV27 and TRBJ2-1, with 7 bases identical to TRBD1. The trim removed 5 bases at V and 8 bases at J, leaving 9 bases unmatched. This CDR3 has 14 residues. Looked up from germline, CDR1 is MNHEY and CDR2 is SMNVEV (reference sequence). The chain's CDR3 is CASSPRGLVDEQFF. DNA for the CDR3: TGTGCCAGCAGTCCAAGGGGGCTTGTAGATGAGCAGTTCTTC.

This rearrangement joins TRBV6-2 or TRBV6-3 to TRBJ1-2; 9 nucleotides align to TRBD1. The CDR3 is 17 residues long. The V gene end was trimmed by 3 bases and the J gene end by 4 bases; junction bases not matched to a gene: 12. CDR1 and CDR2 (germline): MNHEY, SVGEGT. The CDR3 coding sequence is TGTGCCAGCAGTTATTCGACAGGGGGTATCGACCCCTATGGCTACACCTTC. It yields the protein CASSYSTGGIDPYGYTF.

The V and J genes are TRBV14 and TRBJ2-5; 11 bases align to TRBD1. The CDR3 loop spans 14 amino acids. The germline V gene encodes CDR1 SGHDN and CDR2 FVKESK. V lost 4 bases to trimming and J lost 4 bases; unmatched junction nucleotides: 2. The CDR3, as DNA: TGTGCCAGCAGCCGGACAGGGGGCCTAGAGACCCAGTACTTC. Protein sequence: CASSRTGGLETQYF.

The chain combines TRBV24-1 with TRBJ1-3; the match to TRBD1 covers 7 bases. The germline V gene has CDR1 KGHDR and CDR2 SFDVKD. Trimming took 4 bases from V and 0 from J; bases not matched to a gene: 2. This CDR3 is built from 15 residues. CDR3 residues: CATSDGDSSGNTIYF. The DNA of the CDR3 is TGTGCCACCAGTGACGGGGACAGCTCTGGAAACACCATATATTTT.

CDR3 protein: CASSLGGAGVKETQYF. CDR3 sequence (DNA): TGTGCCAGCAGCCTCGGGGGGGCCGGCGTTAAGGAGACCCAGTACTTC. V and J are TRBV11-3 and TRBJ2-5; 8 bases map to TRBD2. Germline V lookup: CDR1 SGHNT, CDR2 YENEEA. This CDR3 is built from 16 residues. The V segment lost 5 bases and the J segment 5 bases; nucleotides outside the gene matches: 13.

The rearrangement links TRBV19 to TRBJ2-2; tentative D call: TRBD2 (5 bases). Trimming removed 4 bases at V and 6 bases at J, with 12 bases between. Germline-derived CDR1 and CDR2 are LNHDA and SQIVND (reference sequence). The CDR3 has 14 amino acids. The CDR3 DNA is TGTGCCAGTAGTAGGACTTTCTCGGCCGGGGAGCTGTTTTTT. This translates into CASSRTFSAGELFF.

The chain employs TRBV6-1 and TRBJ2-5; 9 nucleotides align to TRBD1. The CDR3 length is 15 residues. J lost 4 bases, V lost 3 bases, and 6 bases had no gene match. The germline CDR1 and CDR2 sequences are MNHNS and SASEGT. CDR3 protein: CASSDRPTGGETQYF. CDR3 nucleotides: TGTGCCAGCAGTGACCGACCGACAGGGGGAGAGACCCAGTACTTC.

As for this clone: This same CDR3 is encoded by further DNA sequences in the sample. The chain carries TRBV7-9 and TRBJ2-7; D remains ambiguous. The CDR3 covers 11 residues. V was cut by 6 bases and J by 2 bases, with 5 bases left in between. Looked up from germline, CDR1 is SEHNR and CDR2 is FQNEAQ (reference sequence). CDR3 DNA sequence: TGTGCCAGCAGTAGTGCCTACGAGCAGTACTTC. It yields the protein CASSSAYEQYF. Full variable domain (missing parts from reference TRBV7-9 and TRBJ2-7): DTGVSQNPRHKITKRGQNVTFRCDPISEHNRLYWYRQTLGQGPEFLTYFQNEAQLEKSRLLSDRFSAERPKGSFSTLEIQRTEQGDSAMYLCASSSAYEQYFGPGTRLTVT.

This clone was found a few times. The CDR3: CASSYDSGVVGELFF. The CDR3 nucleotides read TGTGCCAGCAGTTACGACTCAGGGGTGGTCGGGGAGCTGTTTTTT. The rearrangement joins TRBV6-5 to TRBJ2-2; the D gene is possibly TRBD1 (6 bases). V gave up 2 bases and J gave up 7 bases, with 14 bases separating them. The CDR3 sequence is 15 residues long. The germline gives CDR1 MNHEY, CDR2 SVGAGI.

The chain joins TRBV6-5 to TRBJ1-1; 10 bases align to TRBD1. Germline CDR1 and CDR2: MNHEY and SVGAGI. V lost 5 bases and J lost 13; bases outside the gene matches: 16. The CDR3 spans 15 residues. The CDR3 DNA reads as TGTGCCAGCAGTAAGACGCCCGGGACAGGGGAAAGGGATTTCTTT. The encoded protein is CASSKTPGTGERDFF.

Written as DNA, the CDR3 is TGTGCCAGCAGTTACACCCCAGGGGGCATAACCCAGCATTTT. It codes for CASSYTPGGITQHF. The V and J genes are TRBV6-5 and TRBJ1-5, with 8 bases aligning to TRBD1. The germline V gene encodes CDR1 MNHEY and CDR2 SVGAGI. CDR3 length: 14 amino acids. The V gene end was trimmed by 2 bases and the J gene end by 11 bases; junction bases not matched to a gene: 8.

This chain links TRBV18 with TRBJ2-2; 9 bases fit TRBD2. Germline trimming cut 2 bases from V and 4 bases from J; bases unmatched to any gene: 2. Germline V gene data show CDR1 as KGHSH and CDR2 as LQKENI. The CDR3 runs to 15 residues. The CDR3 spells CASSPEAGGTGELFF. The CDR3 nucleotides are TGTGCCAGCTCACCAGAAGCGGGAGGCACCGGGGAGCTGTTTTTT. The variable domain in full, completed from reference TRBV18 and TRBJ2-2, reads NAGVMQNPRHLVRRRGQEARLRCSPMKGHSHVYWYRQLPEEGLKFMVYLQKENIIDESGMPKERFSAEFPKEGPSILRIQQVVRGDSAAYFCASSPEAGGTGELFFGEGSRLTVL.